The entry below describes one TCR beta chain. Seattle's cohort entered during active infection and was followed longitudinally. The data are from a study of blood T cell repertoires in COVID-19. On the study more broadly: Sites in the United States, Italy and Spain provided acute and convalescent COVID-19 samples. PBMCs, B-cell-depleted T cells, or T cells provided the cDNA or gDNA that made up the material.

The germline V gene has CDR1 MNHEY and CDR2 SMNVEV (reference sequence). The V segment lost 5 bases and the J segment 6 bases; nucleotides outside the gene matches: 11. This CDR3 has 17 amino acids. Authors' data handling: The authors estimated nucleated cell counts from reference gene primer amplification. Produced via immunoSEQ multiplex PCR; TCRdb's table is partial and in-frame only. That table gives V, J and clone size, and the DNA gave D and trimming. Counted here are 80,000 to 100,000 clones, 70% to 90% occurring once; the ten biggest clones make up about 1.9%. The sample taken for sequencing was peripheral blood. The receptor was isolated from a man over 45 with COVID-19, enrolled during active disease. The chain employs TRBV27 and TRBJ1-5, with 12 bases aligning to TRBD1. The DNA for the CDR3 is TGTGCCAGCAGTCCCAGGGACAGGGGGCGCTGGGGTCAGCCCCAGCATTTT. It yields the protein CASSPRDRGRWGQPQHF.